One and the same sample provided the 10 T cell receptor beta chains below, sequenced in a study of T cells in localized non-small cell lung cancer. The protocol was immunoSEQ multiplex PCR, while the TCRdb copy is restricted to in-frame clones and leaves out a portion. Here the sample spans 35,000 to 45,000 clones, around nine tenths being singletons. The sequenced sample was peripheral blood, obtained before any cancer treatment. The receptor source for this set is a female donor older than 55 with stage I squamous cell lung carcinoma.

This rearrangement joins TRBV30 to TRBJ1-3; no clear D gene. CDR3 length: 17 amino acids. Germline V gene sequence: CDR1 GTSNPN, CDR2 SVGIG (reference sequence). The V end was cut by 1 base, the J end by 3 bases, with 19 bases between. The DNA for the CDR3 is TGTGCCTGGAGTGGAGCAGGCGATTTAAGCTTTGGAAACACCATATATTTT. It specifies CAWSGAGDLSFGNTIYF. Filled out from reference TRBV30 and TRBJ1-3, the complete variable domain reads SQTIHQWPATLVQPVGSPLSLECTVEGTSNPNLYWYRQAAGRGLQLLFYSVGIGQISSEVPQNLSASRPQDRQFILSSKKLLLSDSGFYLCAWSGAGDLSFGNTIYFGEGSWLTVV.

The V and J genes are TRBV20-1 and TRBJ2-5, with unresolved D. The CDR3 consists of 10 residues. Germline CDR1 reads DFQATT; CDR2 reads SNEGSKA (reference sequence). Between the trimmed V and J ends, which lost 5 bases and 2 bases, there was a span of 3 bases. DNA for the CDR3: TGCAGTGCTTTACAAGAGACCCAGTACTTC. It translates to CSALQETQYF.

The chain carries TRBV5-6 and TRBJ1-1; 10 bases are shared with TRBD1. J gave up 7 bases and V 7 bases, and 16 bases lay outside the gene matches. The CDR3 consists of 16 residues. The germline gives CDR1 SGHDT, CDR2 YYEEEE. The chain's CDR3 is CASVFGTGAPNGEAFF. The CDR3 DNA reads as TGTGCCAGCGTATTTGGGACAGGGGCGCCGAATGGTGAAGCTTTCTTT.

The V gene is TRBV5-3, the J gene TRBJ2-5, with D possibly matching TRBD2 (6 bases). TRBV5-3 is marked as an open reading frame, function uncertain. The V end lost 2 bases, the J end lost 5 bases, and 22 bases lay between the germline ends. The CDR3 has 17 amino acids. The DNA for the CDR3 is TGTGCCAGAAGCTTTCGACTAGTCACTCCACTTGTGGAGACCCAGTACTTC. Protein sequence: CARSFRLVTPLVETQYF.

Worth noting for this clone: Germline is not matched at one junction end, which may reflect a read error. V is TRBV7-7 and J is TRBJ2-7, with D uncertain. CDR1 is SSHAT, CDR2 FNYEAQ, per germline (reference sequence). There are 11 residues in the CDR3. CDR3 bases: TGTGCTAGCAGCATCTCCTACGAGCAGTACTTC. Amino acids: CASSISYEQYF.

The J gene is TRBJ1-5, the V gene TRBV27; D is undetermined. The CDR3 runs to 15 residues. V shed 4 bases and J shed 0 bases, with 10 bases lying between them. Germline CDR1 reads MNHEY; CDR2 reads SMNVEV (reference sequence). The CDR3 DNA reads TGTGCCAGCAGTTCAAGTCCCTATAGCAATCAGCCCCAGCATTTT. Protein: CASSSSPYSNQPQHF.

V gene TRBV11-2 combines with J gene TRBJ1-4; 9 bases are a match to TRBD1. In germline, CDR1 is SGHAT, CDR2 FQNNGV. This CDR3 region has 16 residues. V was pared by 1 base and J by 14 bases, with 14 bases of the junction left unmatched. The CDR3 reads CASSLVSGQGSLWLFF. CDR3 coding DNA: TGTGCCAGCAGCTTAGTTTCGGGACAGGGATCGCTTTGGCTGTTTTTT.

The chain carries TRBV30 and TRBJ2-4; 8 bases fit TRBD2. Germline trimming cut 4 bases from V and 2 bases from J; bases unmatched to any gene: 7. Per the germline V gene, CDR1 is GTSNPN and CDR2 is SVGIG (reference sequence). This CDR3 has 15 residues. CDR3 residues: CAWTGGGGTKNIQYF. In nucleotides, the CDR3 is TGTGCCTGGACGGGAGGGGGGGGCACCAAAAACATTCAGTACTTC.

The CDR3 protein is CASSLWSGLAGTDTQYF. The CDR3 DNA reads as TGTGCCAGCAGCTTATGGTCGGGACTAGCGGGCACAGATACGCAGTATTTT. The chain uses TRBV11-2 and TRBJ2-3, with 11 bases identical to TRBD2. Germline-derived CDR1 and CDR2 are SGHAT and FQNNGV. V shed 2 bases and J 1 base; nucleotides not matched to a gene: 5. The CDR3 consists of 17 residues.

The gene calls are TRBV6-6 and TRBJ2-7, with D perhaps matching TRBD1 or TRBD2 (5 bases each). Trimming cost V 6 bases and J 3 bases, with 9 bases left between them. Germline V gives CDR1 MNHNY, CDR2 SVGAGI (reference sequence). This CDR3 has 12 amino acids. CDR3 amino acids: CASSRGVYEQYF. For the CDR3, the DNA is TGTGCCAGCAGCCGAGGGGTCTACGAGCAGTACTTC.